This T cell receptor (beta chain) was retrieved from a study of response to subunit inactivated influenza vaccine. The germline V gene has CDR1 LNHNV and CDR2 YYDKDF (reference sequence). V lost 2 bases, J lost 8 bases, and 5 bases stayed unmatched. CDR3 size: 14 residues. This clonotype was recorded a few times. TCRdb analysed the RT-PCR reads with MiXCR anew, one entry per CDR3 protein. The sample yields 450,000 to 600,000 distinct CDR3 sequences, 16% seen once. The clonotype was recovered from a man between 50 and 75 years old who received an inactivated influenza vaccine. Source: CD4+ T cells sorted from PBMCs, taken around 25 months after vaccination. The chain combines TRBV15 with TRBJ2-4; 8 bases line up with TRBD1. CDR3 in amino acids: CATSRYGQGHIQYF. CDR3 bases: TGTGCCACCAGCAGATACGGACAGGGACACATTCAGTACTTC.